These T cell receptor beta chains were read from a single sample in a study of shared clonotypes between healthy human individuals. The data were produced by immunoSEQ multiplex PCR, yet TCRdb's version contains in-frame clones alone and is incomplete. The data contain roughly 2.5 million clones, around nine tenths of them singletons. Specimen: naive CD4+ T cells sorted from blood. These receptors all stem from a man in his late teens or twenties in good health. The CDR3 runs from the conserved cysteine through the conserved F or W. D genes are given only for firm matches. Expanded clones are given a class, and other clones once, few, many or no size at all.

j_gene | v_gene | d_gene | abundance | CDR3aa | CDR3nt
TRBJ1-6 | TRBV11-3 | TRBD1 | . | CASSLGTGLNSPLHF | TGTGCCAGCAGCTTAGGGACAGGCCTTAATTCACCCCTCCACTTT
TRBJ1-3 | TRBV5-4 | TRBD1 | . | CASSIQGAGNTIYF | TGTGCCAGCAGCATACAGGGGGCTGGAAACACCATATATTTT
TRBJ1-2 | TRBV4-1 | . | . | CASSQGSETGLVGYTF | TGCGCCAGCAGCCAAGGATCGGAGACAGGTCTAGTCGGCTACACCTTC
TRBJ2-3 | TRBV7-2 | TRBD2 | . | CASSPRTSFGTDTQYF | TGTGCCAGCAGCCCCCGGACTAGTTTCGGCACAGATACGCAGTATTTT
TRBJ1-2 | TRBV19 | TRBD1 | . | CASSTPIGASDRGFNYGYTF | TGTGCCAGTAGTACTCCCATAGGAGCATCAGACAGGGGTTTTAACTATGGCTACACCTTC
TRBJ1-6 | TRBV2 | TRBD1 | . | CASRGTGDNSPLHF | TGTGCCAGCAGGGGGACAGGTGATAATTCACCCCTCCACTTT
TRBJ2-3 | TRBV5-4 | TRBD2 | . | CASSLELAGATDTQYF | TGTGCCAGCAGCTTGGAGCTAGCGGGGGCCACAGATACGCAGTATTTT
TRBJ2-7 | TRBV5-1 | . | . | CASSLALGGDSYEQYF | TGCGCCAGCAGCTTGGCCTTAGGGGGGGACTCCTACGAGCAGTACTTC
TRBJ2-5 | TRBV19 | . | . | CASSTPVGTQYF | TGTGCCAGTAGCACCCCGGTGGGGACCCAGTACTTC
TRBJ2-1 | TRBV6-5 | . | . | CASSYSAGYNEQFF | TGTGCCAGCAGTTACTCTGCGGGCTACAATGAGCAGTTCTTC
TRBJ2-5 | TRBV5-4 | . | . | CASSLEASREETQYF | TGTGCCAGCAGCTTGGAGGCCTCTCGGGAAGAGACCCAGTACTTC
TRBJ2-2 | TRBV18 | . | once | CASSPLGTNTGELFF | TGTGCCAGCTCACCACTCGGGACGAACACCGGGGAGCTGTTTTTT
TRBJ2-1 | TRBV2 | . | . | CASNLRGTQWAEQFF | TGTGCCAGCAACCTACGAGGGACGCAGTGGGCTGAGCAGTTCTTC
TRBJ2-5 | TRBV5-1 | TRBD1 | . | CASSTGTGGRQETQYF | TGCGCCAGCAGCACCGGGACAGGGGGCCGGCAAGAGACCCAGTACTTC
TRBJ2-1 | TRBV10-1 | . | once | CASSVGLGNEQFF | TGCGCCAGCAGTGTGGGCCTGGGCAATGAGCAGTTCTTC
TRBJ2-4 | TRBV2 | . | . | CASSESTGSLAKNIQYF | TGTGCCAGCAGTGAATCGACAGGATCTCTAGCCAAAAACATTCAGTACTTC
TRBJ1-3 | TRBV5-4 | . | . | CASNPWRSLSGNTIYF | TGTGCCAGCAACCCCTGGAGGAGTCTCTCTGGAAACACCATATATTTT
TRBJ1-5 | TRBV27 | . | . | CASSLSDSLNQPQHF | TGTGCCAGCAGTTTATCGGACAGCCTCAATCAGCCCCAGCATTTT
TRBJ2-7 | TRBV7-2 | TRBD2 | . | CASSLFLAGGPEQYF | TGTGCCAGCAGCTTATTTCTAGCGGGAGGGCCCGAGCAGTACTTC
TRBJ2-3 | TRBV28 | TRBD2 | . | CASSPSGPSTDTQYF | TGTGCCAGCAGTCCTAGCGGGCCTAGCACAGATACGCAGTATTTT
TRBJ1-2 | TRBV11-2 | . | . | CASSLSVPDGYTF | TGTGCCAGCAGCTTGTCAGTCCCCGATGGCTACACCTTC
TRBJ2-4 | TRBV18 | TRBD2 | . | CASSPTSGRTHIQYF | TGTGCCAGCTCACCGACTAGCGGGAGAACGCACATTCAGTACTTC
TRBJ2-1 | TRBV7-6 | TRBD2 | . | CASSFKGTSGLNEQFF | TGTGCCAGCAGCTTTAAAGGGACTAGCGGGCTTAATGAGCAGTTCTTC
TRBJ1-4 | TRBV28 | TRBD1 | . | CASSPTGTANEKLFF | TGTGCCAGCAGTCCGACCGGGACAGCCAATGAAAAACTGTTTTTT
TRBJ1-5 | TRBV6-1 | . | . | CASSLVEIQQPQHF | TGTGCCAGCAGCCTGGTGGAGATCCAACAGCCCCAGCATTTT
TRBJ2-7 | TRBV11-3 | . | . | CASSRGRLYEQYF | TGTGCCAGCAGCCGAGGTCGTCTCTACGAGCAGTACTTC
TRBJ2-2 | TRBV10-2 | TRBD2 | . | CASSVGTSGTGELFF | TGCGCCAGCAGCGTTGGGACTAGCGGCACCGGGGAGCTGTTTTTT
TRBJ1-4 | TRBV5-1 | TRBD1 | . | CASSDTGGGEKLFF | TGCGCCAGCAGCGACACAGGGGGCGGAGAAAAACTGTTTTTT
TRBJ2-1 | TRBV7-2 | . | . | CASSLETPEQFF | TGTGCCAGCAGCTTAGAGACGCCGGAGCAGTTCTTC